This record concerns one T cell receptor beta chain sequence. Original data processing: Reference gene primer amplification yielded estimated nucleated cell counts. The assay was immunoSEQ multiplex PCR, and TCRdb's table has in-frame clones only and misses some. The DNA was the basis for D and trimming; V, J and clone size are from that table. The data contain 200,000 to 300,000 clones, around 86% of them seen just once; the ten biggest clones take up about 2%. Germline V lookup: CDR1 LGHDT, CDR2 YNNKEL (reference sequence). Trimming pared 4 bases from V and 0 bases from J, leaving 12 bases between. CDR3 length: 15 amino acids. This specimen comes from a study of blood T cell repertoires in COVID-19. As for the study in general: Sites across the United States, Italy and Spain contributed samples from acute and convalescent COVID-19. Sources were T cells, B-cell-depleted T cells, or PBMCs; the material itself was cDNA or gDNA.

Sequencing input: peripheral blood. V usage is TRBV3-1 (or the pseudogene TRBV3-2) and J usage is TRBJ1-2; TRBD1 is a possible D gene (6 bases). The sequence was collected from a man in his thirties or forties who had recovered from COVID-19. CDR3 amino acids: CASSLGQPPNYGYTF. The CDR3 DNA sequence: TGTGCCAGCAGCCTCGGACAGCCCCCTAACTATGGCTACACCTTC.